These 17 T cell receptor beta chains were sequenced from one sample in a study of Ad26.COV2.S vaccination and SARS-CoV-2 variants. The method was immunoSEQ multiplex PCR; TCRdb's version includes in-frame clones alone and lacks a portion of them. The sample has around 450,000 clones, roughly nine tenths seen once; the top ten hold around 2.5%. Treatment of the sample: roughly 18 received Ad26.COV2.S at low or high dose, single or two shots; roughly 5 received placebo; per-sample allocation not given. Samples were taken on day 63 after the first vaccine or placebo injection. This specimen was peripheral blood, taken in a trial of Ad26.COV2.S vaccine versus placebo. The receptors shown here come from a person between 18 and 60 years old who received the Ad26.COV2.S COVID-19 vaccine or a placebo.

This chain joins TRBV11-3 and TRBJ2-5; TRBD2 agrees at 7 bases. V gave up 5 bases and J gave up 0 bases; unmatched junction bases: 3. In germline, CDR1 is SGHNT, CDR2 YENEEA. The CDR3 extends over 14 amino acids. This CDR3 reads CASSVGGNQETQYF. The CDR3 DNA sequence: TGTGCCAGCAGCGTCGGGGGGAACCAAGAGACCCAGTACTTC.

The rearrangement joins TRBV6-5 to TRBJ2-7, with 8 bases identical to TRBD1. Trimming cost V 5 bases and J 3 bases; bases outside gene matches: 6. The CDR3 contains 14 residues. The V gene's germline CDR1 is MNHEY and CDR2 SVGAGI. The CDR3 is CASSPGTGNYEQYF. In DNA, the CDR3 is TGTGCCAGCAGTCCAGGGACAGGAAACTACGAGCAGTACTTC.

The V call is TRBV18, the J call TRBJ1-1; D remains unclear. V was pared by 3 bases and J by 8 bases, with 10 bases between. Germline CDR1 is KGHSH and CDR2 is LQKENI. This CDR3 is built from 12 residues. In nucleotides, the CDR3 is TGTGCCAGCTCACCCTATGAGGGCGAAGCTTTCTTT. Protein: CASSPYEGEAFF.

The chain employs TRBV14 and TRBJ2-7; a weak D match, TRBD1 (6 bases). This CDR3 has 12 amino acids. CDR1 SGHDN and CDR2 FVKESK come from the germline V gene. Trimming removed 5 bases from V and 9 bases from J, with 14 bases in between. CDR3 DNA: TGTGCCAGCAGCGAACAGGGTTTAAGGCAGTACGTC. Translation gives CASSEQGLRQYV.

The sample holds a few counts of this clone. This sequence joins TRBV4-1 and TRBJ2-7; TRBD1 matches 9 bases. V lost 6 bases, J lost 2 bases, and 5 bases stayed unmatched. The germline gives CDR1 MGHRA, CDR2 YSYEKL. The CDR3 loop spans 14 amino acids. The CDR3 is CASRDRQGAYEQYF. CDR3 bases: TGCGCCAGCAGGGACCGACAGGGGGCCTACGAGCAGTACTTC.

This clone has a handful of counts. This rearrangement joins TRBV11-3 to TRBJ1-5, with D perhaps matching TRBD1 (6 bases). This CDR3 comprises 12 residues. Germline V gene data show CDR1 as SGHNT and CDR2 as YENEEA. Trimming removed 5 bases from V and 5 bases from J, with 7 bases in between. CDR3 DNA: TGTGCCAGCAGCGCAGGGGATCAGCCCCAGCATTTT. This sequence encodes CASSAGDQPQHF.

This chain uses TRBV5-1 with TRBJ2-3; D may correspond to TRBD1 or TRBD2 (5 bases each). Trimming pared 3 bases from V and 0 bases from J, leaving 14 bases between. CDR3 length: 16 residues. Germline V gene data show CDR1 as SGHRS and CDR2 as YFSETQ. The CDR3 bases are TGCGCCAGCAGCTATGGGGCGGGCCCTAGCACAGATACGCAGTATTTT. Translation: CASSYGAGPSTDTQYF.

The V call is TRBV5-4, the J call TRBJ2-7, with D possibly called TRBD1 or TRBD2 (5 bases each). V lost 3 bases and J lost 4, with 11 bases in between. Germline V lookup: CDR1 SGHNT, CDR2 YYREEE (reference sequence). This CDR3 spans 13 amino acids. In DNA form, the CDR3 reads TGTGCCAGCAGCTCCGGGACGGATTACGAGCAGTACTTC. This codes for CASSSGTDYEQYF.

This chain uses TRBV5-6 with TRBJ2-3, with D possibly being TRBD1 (5 bases). V was clipped by 0 bases and J by 0 bases, with 14 bases between them. CDR1 is SGHDT, CDR2 YYEEEE, per germline. The CDR3 is 17 amino acids. The CDR3 DNA reads as TGTGCCAGCAGCTTGGGTACCCCACAGGAGAGCACAGATACGCAGTATTTT. It yields the protein CASSLGTPQESTDTQYF.

This chain connects TRBV4-1 to TRBJ2-3; perhaps D is TRBD1 or TRBD2 (5 bases each). Per germline, CDR1 MGHRA and CDR2 YSYEKL. The CDR3 extends over 14 amino acids. Trimming shortened V by 2 bases and J by 7 bases, and 13 bases separated the two germline ends. CDR3 DNA sequence: TGCGCCAGCAGCCAATGGGACCCCGCAAATACGCAGTATTTT. Protein sequence: CASSQWDPANTQYF.

The rearrangement joins TRBV5-1 to TRBJ1-4; D not certain. Germline CDR1 SGHRS, CDR2 YFSETQ. Trimming stripped 4 bases from V and 8 bases from J, with 21 bases between. The CDR3 extends over 16 amino acids. The DNA of the CDR3 is TGCGCCAGCAGCCGCGGGAGTTGGGAGGGAGGGGAAAAACTGTTTTTT. It is translated as CASSRGSWEGGEKLFF.

The rearrangement uses TRBV19 and TRBJ1-1; tentatively, D is TRBD1 (5 bases). The CDR3 is 21 amino acids. The germline CDR1 and CDR2 sequences are LNHDA and SQIVND (reference sequence). V was pared by 4 bases and J by 3 bases, with 33 bases between. The chain's CDR3 is CASSRTRGNYRDWVRDTEAFF. The CDR3 DNA follows: TGTGCCAGTAGTAGAACCCGGGGCAATTACCGGGACTGGGTTAGGGACACTGAAGCTTTCTTT.

V gene TRBV6-5 combines with J gene TRBJ1-4; D perhaps matches TRBD1 (6 bases). Trimming took 0 bases from V and 9 from J, leaving 17 bases between them. CDR3 length: 16 residues. Germline assignment: CDR1 MNHEY and CDR2 SVGAGI. This chain's CDR3 is CASSYSGRGGKKKLFF. The CDR3, as DNA: TGTGCCAGCAGTTACTCCGGAAGGGGGGGCAAGAAAAAACTGTTTTTT.

The V gene is TRBV5-1, the J gene TRBJ1-2; 9 bases fit TRBD1. CDR3 length: 14 amino acids. J lost 8 bases, V lost 4 bases, and 9 bases had no gene match. Germline CDR1 reads SGHRS; CDR2 reads YFSETQ. This CDR3 is CASSGGQGRNGYTF. The CDR3 DNA follows: TGCGCCAGCAGCGGGGGACAGGGAAGAAACGGCTACACCTTC.

The sample holds one count of this clone. V gene TRBV28 combines with J gene TRBJ2-7; TRBD2 might be the D (5 bases). The CDR3 runs 14 residues. Germline V gene lookup returns CDR1 MDHEN and CDR2 SYDVKM. V shed 10 bases and J shed 2 bases, with 18 bases lying between them. CDR3 protein: CATRLSGGTYEQYF. In DNA, the CDR3 is TGTGCCACTCGACTTTCCGGAGGAACCTACGAGCAGTACTTC.

This clone appeared a single time. The chain combines TRBV2 with TRBJ2-7; 8 nucleotides align to TRBD2. CDR1 is SNHLY and CDR2 is FYNNEI in the germline V gene. This CDR3 contains 14 residues. The V and J ends lost 3 bases and 2 bases, in that order; junction bases with no gene match: 3. CDR3 DNA sequence: TGTGCCAGCAGTGACGGGAGGGCTCCCTACGAGCAGTACGTC. It codes for CASSDGRAPYEQYV.

This chain links TRBV7-6 with TRBJ1-3; 7 nucleotides agree with TRBD1. V dropped 5 bases and J dropped 5; count of bases not matched to a gene: 12. CDR3 length: 16 residues. CDR1 and CDR2 from the germline V gene are SGHVS and FNYEAQ. The CDR3 sequence: CASSDWTGVSRNTIYF. The DNA of the CDR3 is TGTGCCAGCAGCGATTGGACAGGAGTTAGTCGAAACACCATATATTTT.